The 14 T cell receptor beta chains presented below share a single source sample, sequenced in a study of response to subunit inactivated influenza vaccine. One entry per CDR3 protein results from TCRdb running MiXCR on the RT-PCR reads. This sample carries approximately 730,000 distinct CDR3 sequences, around 14% of them seen once, and the ten largest clones take around 7.3%. Source: PBMCs from blood, taken approximately 15 days before vaccination. The receptors stem from a man aged 45-65 years who received an inactivated influenza vaccine.

The CDR3 nucleotides are TGTGCCACCAGTGATCCGGCGCGGACCTACAATGAGCAGTTCTTC. This gives the protein CATSDPARTYNEQFF. This chain connects TRBV24-1 to TRBJ2-1; D ambiguous. V lost 3 bases, J lost 2 bases, and 10 bases lay in between. The CDR3 has 15 amino acids. The germline gives CDR1 KGHDR, CDR2 SFDVKD.

The table lists this clonotype with a few counts. As DNA, the CDR3 is TGTGCCAGCAGCTTTAGCGGGGGGTTATACGAGCAGTACTTC. This sequence encodes CASSFSGGLYEQYF. The chain has TRBV7-2 and TRBJ2-7, with 10 nucleotides matching TRBD2. Germline CDR1 and CDR2: SGHTA and FQGNSA. J was trimmed by 4 bases and V by 3 bases; bases with no gene match: 3. CDR3 size: 14 residues.

This clonotype occurred a few times. CDR3: CAISESLAEQFF. CDR3 in DNA: TGTGCCATCAGTGAGTCTTTGGCCGAGCAGTTCTTC. This rearrangement joins TRBV10-3 to TRBJ2-1; no clear D gene. Deletions cut 0 bases from V and 10 bases from J, with 7 bases between. This CDR3 region has 12 residues. The germline V gene encodes CDR1 ENHRY and CDR2 SYGVKD.

The V and J genes are TRBV4-3 and TRBJ1-2, with D perhaps matching TRBD1 (6 bases). CDR1 LGHNA and CDR2 YSLEER come from the germline V gene. This CDR3 region has 14 residues. V dropped 4 bases and J dropped 3 bases, with 12 bases sitting between them. The DNA for the CDR3 is TGCGCCAGCAGCCCCCCAGGGGTTGACTATGGCTACACCTTC. Its protein product is CASSPPGVDYGYTF.

The table lists this clonotype with a few counts. The gene calls are TRBV7-2 and TRBJ2-5; the match to TRBD1 covers 8 bases. Trimming at V came to 4 bases and at J to 5 bases, leaving 6 bases not matched to a gene. Germline assignment: CDR1 SGHTA and CDR2 FQGNSA. The CDR3 covers 14 residues. CDR3 DNA sequence: TGTGCCAGCAGCTCTCGGTGGGACAGGGAGACCCAGTACTTC. Amino acid sequence: CASSSRWDRETQYF.

This clonotype was picked up many times. CDR3 in DNA: TGTGCCAGCAGCCAAGGGGGACGGACTGCCCGGGATACGCAGTATTTT. It specifies CASSQGGRTARDTQYF. J is TRBJ2-3 and V is TRBV7-8; TRBD1 is a possible D gene (6 bases). CDR1 and CDR2 from the germline V gene are SGHVS and FQNEAQ. The CDR3 consists of 16 residues. The V and J ends lost 5 bases and 6 bases respectively, with 21 bases between them.

CDR3 protein: CASSLGVGRSNTGELFF. The CDR3 DNA is TGTGCCAGCAGTTTGGGGGTTGGACGTTCGAACACCGGGGAGCTGTTTTTT. The V call is TRBV12-3 or TRBV12-4, the J call TRBJ2-2; the D gene could be TRBD1 or TRBD2 (5 bases each). Deletions cut 3 bases from V and 0 bases from J, with 14 bases between. The CDR3 extends over 17 amino acids.

This clonotype appeared many times. V is TRBV6-2 or TRBV6-3 and J is TRBJ2-5; D possibly matches TRBD1 or TRBD2 (5 bases each). The germline V gene has CDR1 MNHEY and CDR2 SVGEGT. V was cut by 6 bases and J by 5 bases, with 16 bases left in between. There are 14 residues in the CDR3. CDR3 DNA sequence: TGTGCCAGCAGGAATCCGGGACGGGCGGAGACCCAGTACTTC. Amino acid sequence: CASRNPGRAETQYF.

The DNA of the CDR3 is TGTGCCAGCAGCGTAGGGTTTGGTAGTCCCACAGATACGCAGTATTTT. As protein: CASSVGFGSPTDTQYF. V is TRBV9 and J is TRBJ2-3; D uncertain. V was trimmed by 0 bases and J by 2 bases, leaving 13 bases between them. The CDR3 runs to 16 residues. Germline loops: CDR1 SGDLS, CDR2 YYNGEE.

The chain recombines TRBV12-3 or TRBV12-4 with TRBJ1-5; the match to TRBD1 covers 10 bases. The length of the CDR3 is 14 residues. Unmatched junction bases numbered 7, after V lost 5 bases and J lost 9 bases. This chain's CDR3 is CASSPGTGVGPQHF. The CDR3 bases are TGTGCCAGCAGTCCTGGGACAGGGGTAGGGCCCCAGCATTTT.

This clonotype was seen ten or more times. The gene calls are TRBV3-1 and TRBJ2-5, with TRBD2 identical over 7 bases. After removal of 1 base from V and 2 bases from J, the junction contained 1 base not matched to a gene. The CDR3 runs 14 residues. Germline loops: CDR1 LGHDT, CDR2 YNNKEL (reference sequence). CDR3: CASSQGLAQETQYF. In DNA, the CDR3 is TGTGCCAGCAGCCAAGGACTAGCACAAGAGACCCAGTACTTC.

This clonotype has a count of ten or more. This chain joins TRBV29-1 and TRBJ2-3; 8 bases agree with TRBD2. V was clipped by 7 bases and J by 0 bases; unmatched bases: 9. CDR3 length: 15 residues. CDR1 and CDR2 (germline): SQVTM, ANQGSEA. For the CDR3, the DNA is TGCAGCGCTGGGAGTAGCGGGACTAGCACAGATACGCAGTATTTT. Protein sequence: CSAGSSGTSTDTQYF.

V and J are TRBV28 and TRBJ2-5, with D hard to call. The CDR3 has 13 residues. Trimming shortened V by 7 bases and J by 5 bases, and 14 bases separated the two germline ends. Germline values: CDR1 MDHEN, CDR2 SYDVKM. The CDR3 loop is CASMDGRMETQYF. CDR3 nucleotide sequence: TGTGCCAGCATGGATGGCAGAATGGAGACCCAGTACTTC. The full variable domain, rest sourced from reference TRBV28 and TRBJ2-5, is DVKVTQSSRYLVKRTGEKVFLECVQDMDHENMFWYRQDPGLGLRLIYFSYDVKMKEKGDIPEGYSVSREKKERFSLILESASTNQTSMYLCASMDGRMETQYFGPGTRLLVL.

In its sample, this clonotype was seen once. The chain has TRBV7-9 and TRBJ2-7; a possible D gene is TRBD1 (5 bases). Trimming pared 5 bases from V and 0 bases from J, leaving 14 bases between. This CDR3 region has 15 residues. CDR1 is SEHNR, CDR2 FQNEAQ, per germline (reference sequence). This chain's CDR3 is CASSLQESYSYEQYF. The CDR3 DNA is TGTGCCAGCAGCCTACAGGAGTCCTACTCCTACGAGCAGTACTTC.